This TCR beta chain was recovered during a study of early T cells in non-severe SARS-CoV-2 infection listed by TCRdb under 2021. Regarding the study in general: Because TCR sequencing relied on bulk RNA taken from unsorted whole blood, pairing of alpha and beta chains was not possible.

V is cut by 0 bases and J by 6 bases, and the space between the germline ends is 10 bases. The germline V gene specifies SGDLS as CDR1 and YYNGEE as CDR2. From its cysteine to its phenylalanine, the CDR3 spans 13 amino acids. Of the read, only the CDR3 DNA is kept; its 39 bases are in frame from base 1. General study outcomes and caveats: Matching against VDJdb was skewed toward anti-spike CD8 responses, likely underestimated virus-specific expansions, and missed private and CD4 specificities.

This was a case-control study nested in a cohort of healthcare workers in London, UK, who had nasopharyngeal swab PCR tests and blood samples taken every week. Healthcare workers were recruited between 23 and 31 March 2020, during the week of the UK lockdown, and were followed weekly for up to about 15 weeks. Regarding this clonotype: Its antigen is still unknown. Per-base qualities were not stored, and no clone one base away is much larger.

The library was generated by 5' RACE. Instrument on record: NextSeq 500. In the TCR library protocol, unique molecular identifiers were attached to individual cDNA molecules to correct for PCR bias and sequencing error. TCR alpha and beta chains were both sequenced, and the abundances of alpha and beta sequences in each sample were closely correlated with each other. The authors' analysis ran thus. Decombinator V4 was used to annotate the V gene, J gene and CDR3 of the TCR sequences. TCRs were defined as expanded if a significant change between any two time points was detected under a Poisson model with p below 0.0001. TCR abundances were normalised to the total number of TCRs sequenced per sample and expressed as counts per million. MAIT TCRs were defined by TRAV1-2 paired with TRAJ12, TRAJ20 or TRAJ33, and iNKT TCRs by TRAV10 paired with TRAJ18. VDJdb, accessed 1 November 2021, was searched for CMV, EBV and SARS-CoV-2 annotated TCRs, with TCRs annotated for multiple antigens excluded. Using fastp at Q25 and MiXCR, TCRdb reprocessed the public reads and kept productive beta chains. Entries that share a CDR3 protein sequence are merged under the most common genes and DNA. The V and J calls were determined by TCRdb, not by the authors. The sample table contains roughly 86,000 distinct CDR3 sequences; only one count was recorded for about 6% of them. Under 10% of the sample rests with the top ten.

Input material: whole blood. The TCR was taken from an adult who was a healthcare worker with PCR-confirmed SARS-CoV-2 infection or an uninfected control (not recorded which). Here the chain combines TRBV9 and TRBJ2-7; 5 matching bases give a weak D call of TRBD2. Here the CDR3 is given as CASSVEFRGEQYF. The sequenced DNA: TGTGCCAGCAGCGTAGAGTTTCGGGGCGAGCAGTACTTC.